The T cell receptor (beta chain) described here comes from a study of CD8 T cells in ankylosing spondylitis. Study-wide results and caveats: The authors reported significant enrichment of disease-linked clones in matched ankylosing spondylitis synovial fluid.

On this clonotype: Antigen unknown.

Quantitative 5'-RACE was performed with molecular barcodes, and it yielded the TCR beta libraries. TCRdb fed the 5' RACE reads into MiXCR, producing one record per CDR3 protein. The sample lists approximately 210,000 distinct CDR3 sequences, over 10% seen once, with approximately 15% in the top ten. Germline V gives CDR1 WSHSY, CDR2 SAAADI. V shed 1 base and J 6 bases; nucleotides not matched to a gene: 7. The length of the CDR3 is 15 residues. This TCR came from a male donor with ankylosing spondylitis or in good health (not recorded which). J is TRBJ2-7 and V is TRBV10-2, with 9 bases aligning to TRBD1. The sample consisted of blood, either unsorted or a sorted T cell fraction (not recorded which). CDR3 in DNA: TGCGCCAGCAGTGAGTTTAGGACAGGGGCGGGCGAGCAGTACTTC. Translating gives CASSEFRTGAGEQYF.